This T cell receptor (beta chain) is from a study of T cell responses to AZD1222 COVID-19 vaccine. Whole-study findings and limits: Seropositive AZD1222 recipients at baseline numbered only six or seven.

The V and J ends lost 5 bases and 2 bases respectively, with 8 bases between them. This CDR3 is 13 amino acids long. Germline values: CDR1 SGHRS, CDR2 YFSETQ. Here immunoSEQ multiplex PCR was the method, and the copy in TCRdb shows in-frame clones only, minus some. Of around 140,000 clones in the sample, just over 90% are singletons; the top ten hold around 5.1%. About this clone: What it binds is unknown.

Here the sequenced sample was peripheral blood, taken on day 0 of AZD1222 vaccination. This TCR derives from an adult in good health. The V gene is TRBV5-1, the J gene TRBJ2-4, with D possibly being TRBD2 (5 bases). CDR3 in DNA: TGCGCCAGCAGTCCGGGATCCAAAAACATTCAGTACTTC. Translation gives CASSPGSKNIQYF. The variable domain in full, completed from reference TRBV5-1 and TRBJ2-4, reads KAGVTQTPRYLIKTRGQQVTLSCSPISGHRSVSWYQQTPGQGLQFLFEYFSETQRNKGNFPGRFSGRQFSNSRSEMNVSTLELGDSALYLCASSPGSKNIQYFGAGTRLSVL.